This entry lists 27 T cell receptor beta chains sequenced from one sample in a study of blood T cell repertoires in COVID-19 (dated by TCRdb to 2018 to 2020). The library was obtained by the immunoSEQ multiplex PCR assay. The clones in this table, taken by TCRdb from immuneACCESS, are in-frame only. Not every clone is retained; where verified, under half of the shortfall comes from an unresolved V gene, and the cause of the rest is unknown. This sample lists 150,000 to 200,000 clones; roughly four fifths were detected once. 7.5% of the sample goes to the ten largest clones. Sequencing was done on a sample of PBMCs or T cells enriched from blood (not recorded which). The origin of the receptors is a man aged 35 to 55 who had recovered from COVID-19.

This clone was observed once. The V gene is TRBV11-1, the J gene TRBJ1-1; 7 bases fit TRBD1. Looked up from germline, CDR1 is SGHAT and CDR2 is FQDESV (reference sequence). V shed 1 base, J shed 4 bases, and the junction held 6 bases outside the gene matches. This CDR3 is 15 amino acids long. The CDR3 DNA is TGTGCCAGCAGCTTAGGGAGGGGGCGGAGCACTGAAGCTTTCTTT. This encodes CASSLGRGRSTEAFF.

The chain employs TRBV28 and TRBJ2-3, with TRBD1 matching over 7 bases. Trimming removed 6 bases from V and 6 bases from J; junction bases left unmatched: 12. The CDR3 is made up of 15 amino acids. Germline assignment: CDR1 MDHEN and CDR2 SYDVKM. CDR3 DNA: TGTGCCAGCAGCCTACCCCGGGAACAGGGGGATACGCAGTATTTT. It encodes CASSLPREQGDTQYF.

The V and J genes are TRBV7-2 and TRBJ1-5; tentative D call: TRBD1 (5 bases). V was clipped by 3 bases and J by 2 bases, with 11 bases between them. This CDR3 comprises 15 residues. Germline CDR1 reads SGHTA; CDR2 reads FQGNSA. The CDR3 region is CASSLEGRGNQPQHF. CDR3 bases: TGTGCCAGCAGCTTGGAGGGGCGCGGCAATCAGCCCCAGCATTTT.

This rearrangement joins TRBV13 to TRBJ1-2; 7 bases are shared with TRBD1. CDR3 length: 15 residues. Germline V lookup: CDR1 PRHDT, CDR2 FYEKMQ (reference sequence). The junction had 6 bases not matched to a gene; V was cut back by 5 bases and J by 0 bases. For the CDR3, the DNA is TGTGCCAGCAGCCCCGGGACAGATGCTAACTATGGCTACACCTTC. Protein product: CASSPGTDANYGYTF.

The rearrangement links TRBV5-4 to TRBJ1-4; TRBD1 aligns across 7 bases. The length of the CDR3 is 18 residues. V lost 4 bases and J lost 0; bases outside the gene matches: 12. Germline CDR1 and CDR2: SGHNT and YYREEE (reference sequence). The CDR3 reads CASSVGRGQRATNEKLFF. In DNA, the CDR3 is TGTGCCAGCAGCGTGGGCAGGGGACAGAGGGCAACTAATGAAAAACTGTTTTTT.

The chain joins TRBV28 to TRBJ1-5; 9 bases map to TRBD1. Trimming at V came to 6 bases and at J to 4 bases, leaving 13 bases not matched to a gene. The length of the CDR3 is 17 residues. The germline gives CDR1 MDHEN, CDR2 SYDVKM. The CDR3 coding sequence is TGTGCCAGCAGCCCACTCTCCTGGGACAGGGAGAATCAGCCCCAGCATTTT. Translating gives CASSPLSWDRENQPQHF.

This sequence joins TRBV10-3 and TRBJ1-1; D might be TRBD1 (5 bases). CDR3 length: 11 residues. Germline CDR1 ENHRY, CDR2 SYGVKD. V was cut by 10 bases and J by 4 bases, with 10 bases left in between. The DNA for the CDR3 is TGTGCCACCGGGGGGACCACTGAAGCTTTCTTT. Protein sequence: CATGGTTEAFF.

The chain links TRBV28 to TRBJ1-3; D possibly corresponds to TRBD1 (6 bases). This CDR3 contains 13 residues. V lost 4 bases, J lost 4 bases, and 8 bases lay in between. Germline V gene sequence: CDR1 MDHEN, CDR2 SYDVKM. The CDR3 loop is CASSSGAGNTIYF. Here the CDR3 DNA reads TGTGCCAGCAGTTCAGGGGCAGGAAACACCATATATTTT. The complete variable domain, with remaining parts taken from reference TRBV28 and TRBJ1-3, reads DVKVTQSSRYLVKRTGEKVFLECVQDMDHENMFWYRQDPGLGLRLIYFSYDVKMKEKGDIPEGYSVSREKKERFSLILESASTNQTSMYLCASSSGAGNTIYFGEGSWLTVV.

The genes are TRBV12-3 or TRBV12-4 and TRBJ1-1; D remains unclear. Trimming cost V 2 bases and J 8 bases, with 6 bases left between them. The CDR3 covers 11 residues. CDR3 DNA: TGTGCCAGCAGTTTAATTTCGGAAGCTTTCTTT. This translates into CASSLISEAFF.

This chain joins TRBV30 and TRBJ1-2; D may be TRBD1 (5 bases). Germline loops: CDR1 GTSNPN, CDR2 SVGIG (reference sequence). V lost 3 bases and J lost 2, with 13 bases in between. The CDR3 sequence is 14 residues long. CDR3 coding DNA: TGTGCCTGGAGGCCAGGGTTCTCGAACTATGGCTACACCTTC. It yields the protein CAWRPGFSNYGYTF.

To note about this clone: The identical CDR3 is also encoded by other nucleotide sequences in the sample. The rearrangement uses TRBV3-1 (or the pseudogene TRBV3-2) and TRBJ2-5; TRBD1 might be the D (6 bases). Deletions cut 2 bases from V and 5 bases from J, with 6 bases between. Per germline, CDR1 LGHDT and CDR2 YNNKEL (reference sequence). CDR3 length equals 12 residues. Here the CDR3 DNA reads TGTGCCAGCAGCCAAAGGGGGGAGACCCAGTACTTC. Translated: CASSQRGETQYF.

The chain employs TRBV20-1 and TRBJ2-3, with D maybe TRBD2 (5 bases). With 3 bases removed from V and 8 bases from J, the gap between germline ends came to 9 bases. The V gene's germline CDR1 is DFQATT and CDR2 SNEGSKA (reference sequence). CDR3 length: 11 amino acids. CDR3 region: CSASLEGTQYF. CDR3 sequence (DNA): TGCAGTGCTAGTCTCGAGGGTACGCAGTATTTT.

The chain uses TRBV2 and TRBJ2-1; 15 nucleotides line up with TRBD2. V gave up 5 bases and J gave up 0 bases; unmatched junction bases: 8. Germline lookup yields CDR1 SNHLY and CDR2 FYNNEI. CDR3 length: 19 amino acids. Here the CDR3 reads CASSLGLAGGPLSYNEQFF. CDR3 nucleotide sequence: TGTGCCAGCAGTCTCGGACTAGCGGGGGGGCCCCTCTCCTACAATGAGCAGTTCTTC. Full variable domain (rest looked up from reference TRBV2 and TRBJ2-1): EPEVTQTPSHQVTQMGQEVILRCVPISNHLYFYWYRQILGQKVEFLVSFYNNEISEKSEIFDDQFSVERPDGSNFTLKIRSTKLEDSAMYFCASSLGLAGGPLSYNEQFFGPGTRLTVL.

This chain connects TRBV30 to TRBJ1-5; D perhaps matches TRBD1 (6 bases). CDR3 length: 15 residues. V lost 3 bases, J lost 7 bases, and 19 bases lay in between. CDR1 is GTSNPN and CDR2 is SVGIG in the germline V gene (reference sequence). As DNA, the CDR3 is TGTGCCTGGAGCTCGGGCGGGGGCGGAACACAGCCCCAGCATTTT. It yields the protein CAWSSGGGGTQPQHF. The variable domain in full, with the rest retrieved from reference TRBV30 and TRBJ1-5, is SQTIHQWPATLVQPVGSPLSLECTVEGTSNPNLYWYRQAAGRGLQLLFYSVGIGQISSEVPQNLSASRPQDRQFILSSKKLLLSDSGFYLCAWSSGGGGTQPQHFGDGTRLSIL.

The chain combines TRBV6-6 with TRBJ1-5; tentative D call: TRBD1 (5 bases). CDR3 size: 16 residues. CDR1 and CDR2 (germline): MNHNY, SVGAGI (reference sequence). Trimming removed 1 base at V and 2 bases at J, with 12 bases between. The CDR3 bases are TGTGCCAGCAGTTACTTCGGGGGAGTTGGCAATCAGCCCCAGCATTTT. Translated: CASSYFGGVGNQPQHF.

The chain uses TRBV19 and TRBJ1-3, with D hard to call. This CDR3 contains 15 residues. Trimming took 5 bases from V and 1 from J, leaving 12 bases between them. CDR1 and CDR2 (germline): LNHDA, SQIVND (reference sequence). The CDR3 DNA reads as TGTGCCAGTAGTGGAGGACGGCCGTCTGGAAACACCATATATTTT. This gives the protein CASSGGRPSGNTIYF.

The chain recombines TRBV4-1 with TRBJ2-5; no clear D. The ends were cut back, 4 bases at V and 1 base at J, with 10 bases in the middle. CDR3 length: 14 amino acids. Germline CDR1 reads MGHRA; CDR2 reads YSYEKL. CDR3 amino acids: CASSPHDFQETQYF. DNA of the CDR3: TGCGCCAGCAGCCCACACGACTTCCAAGAGACCCAGTACTTC.

This clone has only one observation. CDR3 sequence reads: CASSSLWGTGVYGYGYTF. The CDR3, as DNA: TGTGCCAGCAGTTCCCTGTGGGGGACAGGGGTCTACGGCTATGGCTACACCTTC. The chain recombines TRBV27 with TRBJ1-2; 10 nucleotides agree with TRBD1. Losses at the gene ends were 4 bases for V and 4 bases for J; bases not matched to a gene: 15. The CDR3 has 18 residues. Germline V gives CDR1 MNHEY, CDR2 SMNVEV (reference sequence).

This chain joins TRBV16 and TRBJ1-5, with 9 bases that match TRBD1. The CDR3 consists of 14 residues. J lost 6 bases, V lost 4 bases, and 4 bases had no gene match. Germline V gives CDR1 KGHSY, CDR2 FQNENV. CDR3 nucleotides: TGTGCCAGCAGCCGGGGACAGGGAGGTCAGCCCCAGCATTTT. It specifies CASSRGQGGQPQHF.

V usage is TRBV19 and J usage is TRBJ2-1, with 10 bases matching TRBD1. V lost 6 bases and J lost 8; bases outside the gene matches: 7. Germline V gene data show CDR1 as LNHDA and CDR2 as SQIVND (reference sequence). This CDR3 spans 14 amino acids. The CDR3 here is CASSRQGAGDEQFF. The CDR3 bases are TGTGCCAGTAGCCGACAGGGGGCTGGCGATGAGCAGTTCTTC.

This clone was counted between two and nine times. The gene calls are TRBV28 and TRBJ1-5, with no clear D. CDR3 length: 15 amino acids. Trimming stripped 7 bases from V and 0 bases from J, with 13 bases between. CDR1 and CDR2 from the germline V gene are MDHEN and SYDVKM. The CDR3 protein is CASNPRGYSNQPQHF. CDR3 DNA sequence: TGTGCCAGCAATCCGAGAGGTTATAGCAATCAGCCCCAGCATTTT.

This clone was seen more than once but under ten times. The chain has TRBV28 and TRBJ1-1; no definite D call. The CDR3 covers 14 residues. Germline V gives CDR1 MDHEN, CDR2 SYDVKM. Trimming took 1 base from V and 5 from J, leaving 11 bases between them. Here the CDR3 DNA reads TGTGCCAGCAGTTTATCCCGAGGTATAACTGAAGCTTTCTTT. Its translation is CASSLSRGITEAFF.

V usage is TRBV3-1 (or the pseudogene TRBV3-2) and J usage is TRBJ2-2; 9 positions agree with TRBD1. CDR3 size: 15 residues. CDR1 and CDR2 (germline): LGHDT, YNNKEL (reference sequence). The V segment lost 4 bases and the J segment 6 bases; nucleotides outside the gene matches: 6. CDR3 sequence reads: CASSPGTGFSGELFF. CDR3 coding DNA: TGTGCCAGCAGCCCCGGGACAGGGTTCTCCGGGGAGCTGTTTTTT.

CDR3 in DNA: TGCGCCAGCAGCTTGGCTGGGGGGGAGTCACCCCTCCACTTT. It yields the protein CASSLAGGESPLHF. This chain connects TRBV5-1 to TRBJ1-6, with a possible D match to TRBD1 (5 bases). The CDR3 length is 14 residues. Germline V gene sequence: CDR1 SGHRS, CDR2 YFSETQ. V dropped 0 bases and J dropped 10 bases, with 11 bases sitting between them.

CDR3 DNA sequence: TGTGCCAGCAGCTTAGGGCTAGATCCAGATACGCAGTATTTT. Translation gives CASSLGLDPDTQYF. The chain has TRBV7-9 and TRBJ2-3; unclear D gene. The germline CDR1 and CDR2 sequences are SEHNR and FQNEAQ (reference sequence). This CDR3 has 14 amino acids. Trimming left V 1 base short and J 4 bases short, with 9 bases between.

The rearrangement links TRBV2 to TRBJ1-5; D unclear. There are 13 residues in the CDR3. V was cut by 5 bases and J by 4 bases, with 9 bases left in between. The germline V gene encodes CDR1 SNHLY and CDR2 FYNNEI. The CDR3 spells CASSPQWNQPQHF. As DNA, the CDR3 is TGTGCCAGCAGTCCCCAGTGGAATCAGCCCCAGCATTTT.

CDR3 residues: CASSQAVLLEPNTGELFF. The CDR3 DNA reads TGTGCCAGCAGCCAAGCAGTACTTCTGGAGCCAAACACCGGGGAGCTGTTTTTT. The chain employs TRBV4-2 and TRBJ2-2; D remains ambiguous. The germline gives CDR1 LGHNA, CDR2 YNFKEQ. Trimming shortened V by 1 base and J by 2 bases, and 17 bases separated the two germline ends. This CDR3 comprises 18 residues.